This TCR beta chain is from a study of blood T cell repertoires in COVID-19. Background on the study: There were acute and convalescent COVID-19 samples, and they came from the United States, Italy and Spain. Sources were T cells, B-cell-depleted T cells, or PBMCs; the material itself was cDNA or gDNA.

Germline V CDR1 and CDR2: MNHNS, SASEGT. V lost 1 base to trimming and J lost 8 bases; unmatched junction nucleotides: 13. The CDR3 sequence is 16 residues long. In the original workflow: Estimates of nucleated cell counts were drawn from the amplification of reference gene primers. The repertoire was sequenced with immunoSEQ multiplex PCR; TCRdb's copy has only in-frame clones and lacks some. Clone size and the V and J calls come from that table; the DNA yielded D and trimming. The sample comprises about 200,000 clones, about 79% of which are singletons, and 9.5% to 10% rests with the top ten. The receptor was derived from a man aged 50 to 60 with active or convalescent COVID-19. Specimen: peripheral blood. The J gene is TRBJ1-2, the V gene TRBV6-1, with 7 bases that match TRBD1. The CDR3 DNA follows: TGTGCCAGCAGTGAAGACCCAGGGGGGCTTGTTGGCGGCTACACCTTC. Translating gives CASSEDPGGLVGGYTF.